The 3 T cell receptor beta chains below all came from one sample that was sequenced in a study of T cell repertoires in cytomegalovirus infection. Each CDR3 protein is one row after TCRdb ran MiXCR on the reads. The sample includes about 300,000 distinct CDR3 sequences, around 9.1% of them seen just once. Input material: PBMCs. The receptors were sampled from a human donor in good health (CMV status not recorded). Some clones in this sample may be carry-over from other donors' samples.

This clonotype occurred many times. The chain carries TRBV29-1 and TRBJ2-2; 8 nucleotides agree with TRBD1. The CDR3 is 13 amino acids. V gave up 3 bases and J gave up 7 bases; unmatched junction bases: 4. Germline V gives CDR1 SQVTM, CDR2 ANQGSEA. CDR3: CSVDRGPIGELFF. DNA of the CDR3: TGCAGCGTTGACAGGGGGCCGATCGGGGAGCTGTTTTTT.

In its sample, this clonotype was seen many times. This chain joins TRBV7-2 and TRBJ1-6; D not certain. The CDR3 spans 14 residues. V lost 2 bases and J 10 bases, leaving 12 bases between the germline ends. The germline V gene encodes CDR1 SGHTA and CDR2 FQGNSA. CDR3 sequence (DNA): TGTGCCAGCAGCTTAAGGGAATGGGGATCACCCCTCCACTTT. Translated, it gives CASSLREWGSPLHF.

The V gene is TRBV20-1, the J gene TRBJ2-1, with no clear D. Per germline, CDR1 DFQATT and CDR2 SNEGSKA (reference sequence). CDR3 size: 15 residues. V was pared by 1 base and J by 0 bases, with 10 bases between. In DNA, the CDR3 is TGCAGTGCTAGAGCTGGAAAGAGCTCCTACAATGAGCAGTTCTTC. Translated, it gives CSARAGKSSYNEQFF.